This T cell receptor (beta chain) came from a study of naive and memory T cell subsets. As regards this clonotype: The junction departs from germline at one end; a sequencing error may be responsible.

In germline, CDR1 is MDHEN, CDR2 SYDVKM. This CDR3 comprises 16 residues. Both TRBC1 and TRBC2 were covered by a beta constant-region primer of two equimolar oligonucleotides. The ligated cDNA underwent four PCR rounds using SP2 and nested alpha and beta constant-region primers. TCRdb processed the UMI-ligation and nested PCR reads anew with MiXCR; each CDR3 protein has one entry. The sample carries 95,000 to 150,000 distinct CDR3 sequences, about 36% recorded once. This sequence originates from a human donor in good health. The chain uses TRBV28 and TRBJ2-1; 10 positions agree with TRBD2. What was sequenced was central memory CD4+ T cells from blood. The CDR3 here is CASILGSASGSYEQFF. The CDR3 DNA reads as TGTGCCAGCATTTTAGGTTCGGCTAGCGGGAGCTATGAGCAGTTCTTC.